The clone carrying this TCR beta chain has just a few counts. CDR1 is LGHNA, CDR2 YNFKEQ, per germline. V dropped 5 bases and J dropped 8; count of bases not matched to a gene: 8. The CDR3 covers 15 residues. Universal primer sites and UMIs were introduced during 5'RACE template-switching synthesis of TCR cDNA. TCRdb processed the 5' RACE reads anew with MiXCR; each CDR3 protein has one entry. The sample has roughly 500,000 distinct CDR3 sequences; 15% to 20% are singletons. This record comes from a study of T cells after yellow fever vaccination. Study details: Low-cell-number fractions were prepared with SMART-Seq v4 Ultra Low Input.

The specimen comprised PBMCs, sampled 15 days after the yellow fever booster vaccination. V usage is TRBV4-2 and J usage is TRBJ2-1; 11 positions agree with TRBD2. This TCR was sampled from a man aged 30 to 45 who received the YFV17D yellow fever vaccine. CDR3 coding DNA: TGTGCCAGCAGCAGGGCTAGCGGGAGGTCCGATGAGCAGTTCTTC. Translating gives CASSRASGRSDEQFF.